This T cell receptor (beta chain) derives from a study of quantifying T cell responses using KT2 cells. At the level of the study: RNA was reverse transcribed with TCR alpha and beta constant-region primers. Estimated efficiency of the T4 ligation step was above 9.5% under optimum conditions.

The sample is PBMC spiked with counted cells of clone KT2. Different KT2-to-PBMC ratios were created with a constant PBMC count. Overall study results and limits: Detection of KT2 sequences held at the lowest tested level, about one cell per 100,000 PBMC.

The cDNA 3' end received a ligated oligonucleotide with a UMI. First-round PCR used 4 to 5 cycles and beta primers RC1.1 and RC1.2 covering TRBC1 and TRBC2. TCRdb passed the UMI-ligation and nested PCR reads through MiXCR, listing each CDR3 protein once. The profile shows 40,000 to 55,000 distinct CDR3 sequences, around 10% of them singletons. To note about this clonotype: Its antigen remains unidentified.

The CDR3 runs 11 residues. Germline assignment: CDR1 KGHDR and CDR2 SFDVKD. The V and J ends lost 9 bases and 10 bases respectively, with 11 bases between them. The sequence derives from a human donor. The gene calls are TRBV24-1 and TRBJ2-2; D is ambiguous. The sequenced sample was PBMCs spiked with cells of the T cell clone KT2. CDR3 sequence (DNA): TGTGCCACCGGCGTTTACGAGGAGCTGTTTTTT. It specifies CATGVYEELFF.